This T cell receptor (beta chain) was identified in a study of beta chain features in type 1 diabetes. This clone was detected a few times. Per the germline V gene, CDR1 is SGDLS and CDR2 is YYNGEE. The trim removed 0 bases at V and 5 bases at J, leaving 10 bases unmatched. The CDR3 contains 18 residues. Of the isolated RNA, all was reverse transcribed, and so the sequenced material was expressed TCRB transcripts. The read count averaged approximately 3.5 million across naive, central memory and regulatory T cell samples. The data were produced by immunoSEQ multiplex PCR, yet TCRdb's version contains in-frame clones alone and is incomplete. The repertoire includes about 930,000 clones, about a sixth of them detected once, and about 0.02% sits in the top ten.

This clonotype was obtained from a woman aged 18-35 years in good health. The source material was naive CD4+ T cells from blood. This chain joins TRBV9 and TRBJ2-2; TRBD2 agrees at 10 bases. CDR3 bases: TGTGCCAGCAGCGTAGGGGGTCTAGCGGGAGTGAGGACCGGGGAGCTGTTTTTT. It yields the protein CASSVGGLAGVRTGELFF. Drawing the rest from reference TRBV9 and TRBJ2-2, the complete variable domain is DSGVTQTPKHLITATGQRVTLRCSPRSGDLSVYWYQQSLDQGLQFLIQYYNGEERAKGNILERFSAQQFPDLHSELNLSSLELGDSALYFCASSVGGLAGVRTGELFFGEGSRLTVL.